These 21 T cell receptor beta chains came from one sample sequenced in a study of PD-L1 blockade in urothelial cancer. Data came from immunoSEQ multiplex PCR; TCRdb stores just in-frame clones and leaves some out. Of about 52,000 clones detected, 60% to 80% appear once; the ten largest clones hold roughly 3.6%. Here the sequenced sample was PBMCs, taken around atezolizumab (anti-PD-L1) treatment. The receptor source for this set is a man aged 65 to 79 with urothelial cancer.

In nucleotides, the CDR3 is TGTGCCAGCAGTTTGCGGGGCGACACCGGGGAGCTGTTTTTT. Encoded protein: CASSLRGDTGELFF. The chain employs TRBV27 and TRBJ2-2; D possibly corresponds to TRBD2 (6 bases). The CDR3 length is 14 residues. Trimming took off 3 bases at V and 3 bases at J, with 8 bases between the two ends. Germline CDR1 MNHEY, CDR2 SMNVEV (reference sequence).

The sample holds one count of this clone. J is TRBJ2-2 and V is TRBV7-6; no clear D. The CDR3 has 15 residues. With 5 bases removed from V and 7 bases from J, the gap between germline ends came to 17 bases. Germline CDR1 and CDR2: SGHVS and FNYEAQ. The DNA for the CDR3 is TGTGCCAGCAGCCCGACCGGGTCCCTGGTCGGGGAGCTGTTTTTT. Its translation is CASSPTGSLVGELFF.

CDR3 amino acids: CASSLGGSGNQPQHF. In DNA form, the CDR3 reads TGTGCCAGCAGTTTAGGGGGGTCGGGCAATCAGCCCCAGCATTTT. V is TRBV27 and J is TRBJ1-5; D perhaps matches TRBD1 (5 bases). CDR3 length: 15 residues. Trimming stripped 2 bases from V and 2 bases from J, with 10 bases between. Germline V lookup: CDR1 MNHEY, CDR2 SMNVEV (reference sequence).

The CDR3 loop is CASSGLREGYGYTF. CDR3 nucleotide sequence: TGTGCCAGCAGTGGTTTGAGGGAGGGCTATGGCTACACCTTC. The chain employs TRBV9 and TRBJ1-2; D is ambiguous. Trimming pared 5 bases from V and 4 bases from J, leaving 15 bases between. The CDR3 is made up of 14 amino acids. The germline CDR1 and CDR2 sequences are SGDLS and YYNGEE.

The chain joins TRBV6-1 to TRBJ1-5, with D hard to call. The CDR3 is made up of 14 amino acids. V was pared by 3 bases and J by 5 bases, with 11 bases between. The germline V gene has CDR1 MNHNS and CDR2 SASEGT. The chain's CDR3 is CASSDAGDHQPQHF. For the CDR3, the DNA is TGTGCCAGCAGTGACGCCGGGGATCATCAGCCCCAGCATTTT.

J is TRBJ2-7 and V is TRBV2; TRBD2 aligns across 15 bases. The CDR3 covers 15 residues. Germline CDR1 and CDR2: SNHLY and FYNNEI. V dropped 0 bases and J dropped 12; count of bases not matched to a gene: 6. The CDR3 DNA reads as TGTGCCAGCAGTGAAGCTAGGACTAGCGGGGGGGCGCTGTACTTC. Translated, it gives CASSEARTSGGALYF.

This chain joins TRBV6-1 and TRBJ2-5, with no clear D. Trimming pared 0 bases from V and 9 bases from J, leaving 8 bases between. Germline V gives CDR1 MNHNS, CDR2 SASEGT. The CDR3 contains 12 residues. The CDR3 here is CASSEAPFAQYF. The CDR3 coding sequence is TGTGCCAGCAGTGAAGCCCCCTTCGCCCAGTACTTC.

As DNA, the CDR3 is TGTGCCAGCAGCCAAGGACTAGCGGGGCCCCTCTTGCCGACAGATACGCAGTATTTT. Its protein product is CASSQGLAGPLLPTDTQYF. The chain couples TRBV5-4 to TRBJ2-3, with TRBD2 identical over 12 bases. Looked up from germline, CDR1 is SGHNT and CDR2 is YYREEE (reference sequence). The J segment lost 3 bases and the V segment lost 4 bases, leaving 15 bases of the junction unmatched. This CDR3 comprises 19 residues.

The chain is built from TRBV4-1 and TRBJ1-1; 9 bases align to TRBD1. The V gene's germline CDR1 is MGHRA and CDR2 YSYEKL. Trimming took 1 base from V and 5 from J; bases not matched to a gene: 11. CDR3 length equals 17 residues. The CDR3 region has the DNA TGCGCCAGCAGCCAAGTCCCGGGACAGGGCCCCGGGACTGAAGCTTTCTTT. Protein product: CASSQVPGQGPGTEAFF.

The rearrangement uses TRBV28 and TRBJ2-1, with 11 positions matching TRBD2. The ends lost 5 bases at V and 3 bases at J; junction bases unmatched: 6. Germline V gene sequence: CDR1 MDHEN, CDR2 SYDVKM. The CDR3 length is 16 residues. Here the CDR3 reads CASSTIAGGRYNEQFF. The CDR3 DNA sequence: TGTGCCAGCAGTACGATAGCGGGAGGGCGCTACAATGAGCAGTTCTTC.

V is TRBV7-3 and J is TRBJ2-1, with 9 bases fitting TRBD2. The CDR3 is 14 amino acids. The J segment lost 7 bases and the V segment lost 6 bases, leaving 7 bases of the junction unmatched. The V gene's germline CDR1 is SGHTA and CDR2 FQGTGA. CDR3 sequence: CASSLSGSRNEQFF. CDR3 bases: TGTGCCAGCAGTCTTAGCGGGAGCCGGAATGAGCAGTTCTTC.

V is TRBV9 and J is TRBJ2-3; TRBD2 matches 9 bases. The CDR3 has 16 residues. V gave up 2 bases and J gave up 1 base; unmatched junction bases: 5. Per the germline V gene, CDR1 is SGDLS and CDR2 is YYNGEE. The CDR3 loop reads CASSVAGGVGTDTQYF. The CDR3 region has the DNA TGTGCCAGCAGCGTCGCGGGGGGGGTCGGCACAGATACGCAGTATTTT.

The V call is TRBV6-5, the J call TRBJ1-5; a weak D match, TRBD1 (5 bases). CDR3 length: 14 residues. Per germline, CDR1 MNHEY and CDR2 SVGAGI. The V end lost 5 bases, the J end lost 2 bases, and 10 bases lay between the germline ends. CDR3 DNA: TGTGCCAGCAGTGGCAGGGAAGGCAATCAGCCCCAGCATTTT. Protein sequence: CASSGREGNQPQHF.

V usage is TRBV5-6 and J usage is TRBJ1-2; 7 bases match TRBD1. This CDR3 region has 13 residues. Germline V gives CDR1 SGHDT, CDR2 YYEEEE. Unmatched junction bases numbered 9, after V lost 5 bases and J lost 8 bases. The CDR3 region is CASSRDSRQGYTF. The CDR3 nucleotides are TGTGCCAGCAGTCGGGACAGCCGCCAAGGCTACACCTTC.

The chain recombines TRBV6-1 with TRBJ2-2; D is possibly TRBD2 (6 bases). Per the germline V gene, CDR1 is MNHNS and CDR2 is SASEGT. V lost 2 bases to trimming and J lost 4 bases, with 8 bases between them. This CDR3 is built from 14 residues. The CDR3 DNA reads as TGTGCCAGCAGTGAACAGGGAGGCACCGGGGAGCTGTTTTTT. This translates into CASSEQGGTGELFF.

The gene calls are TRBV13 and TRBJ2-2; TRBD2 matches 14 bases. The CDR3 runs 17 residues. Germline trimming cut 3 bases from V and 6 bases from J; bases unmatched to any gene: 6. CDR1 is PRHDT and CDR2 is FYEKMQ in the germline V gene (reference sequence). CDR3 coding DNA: TGTGCCAGCAGCTTCTGGACTAGCGGGGGGAGCGCCGGGGAGCTGTTTTTT. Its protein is CASSFWTSGGSAGELFF.

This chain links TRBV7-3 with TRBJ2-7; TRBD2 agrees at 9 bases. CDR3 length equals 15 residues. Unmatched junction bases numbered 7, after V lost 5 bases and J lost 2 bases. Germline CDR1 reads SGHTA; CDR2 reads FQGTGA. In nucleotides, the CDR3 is TGTGCCAGCAGCCCAAGCGGGGGGACCCCCTACGAGCAGTACTTC. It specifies CASSPSGGTPYEQYF.

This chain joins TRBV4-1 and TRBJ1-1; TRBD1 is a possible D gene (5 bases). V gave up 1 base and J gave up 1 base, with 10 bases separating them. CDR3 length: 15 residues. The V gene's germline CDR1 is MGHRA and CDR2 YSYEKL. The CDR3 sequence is CASSQGTLSNTEAFF. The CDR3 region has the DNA TGCGCCAGCAGCCAAGGGACACTCTCGAACACTGAAGCTTTCTTT.

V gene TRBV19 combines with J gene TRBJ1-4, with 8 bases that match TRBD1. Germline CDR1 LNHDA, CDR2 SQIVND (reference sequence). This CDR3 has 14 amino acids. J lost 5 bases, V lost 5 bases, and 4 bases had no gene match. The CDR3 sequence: CASSARTGNEKLFF. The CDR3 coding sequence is TGTGCCAGTAGTGCACGGACAGGGAATGAAAAACTGTTTTTT.

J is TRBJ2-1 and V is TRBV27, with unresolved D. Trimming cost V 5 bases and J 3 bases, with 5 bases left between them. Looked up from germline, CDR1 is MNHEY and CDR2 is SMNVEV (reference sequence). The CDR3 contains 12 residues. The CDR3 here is CASSPNYNEQFF. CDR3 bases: TGTGCCAGCAGTCCCAACTACAATGAGCAGTTCTTC.

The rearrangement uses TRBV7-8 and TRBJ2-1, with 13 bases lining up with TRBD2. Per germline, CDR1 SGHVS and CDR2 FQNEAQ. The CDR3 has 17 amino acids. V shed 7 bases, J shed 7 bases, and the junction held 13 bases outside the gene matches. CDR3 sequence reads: CASISPPGTSGENEQFF. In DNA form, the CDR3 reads TGTGCCAGCATATCTCCTCCCGGGACTAGCGGGGAGAATGAGCAGTTCTTC.